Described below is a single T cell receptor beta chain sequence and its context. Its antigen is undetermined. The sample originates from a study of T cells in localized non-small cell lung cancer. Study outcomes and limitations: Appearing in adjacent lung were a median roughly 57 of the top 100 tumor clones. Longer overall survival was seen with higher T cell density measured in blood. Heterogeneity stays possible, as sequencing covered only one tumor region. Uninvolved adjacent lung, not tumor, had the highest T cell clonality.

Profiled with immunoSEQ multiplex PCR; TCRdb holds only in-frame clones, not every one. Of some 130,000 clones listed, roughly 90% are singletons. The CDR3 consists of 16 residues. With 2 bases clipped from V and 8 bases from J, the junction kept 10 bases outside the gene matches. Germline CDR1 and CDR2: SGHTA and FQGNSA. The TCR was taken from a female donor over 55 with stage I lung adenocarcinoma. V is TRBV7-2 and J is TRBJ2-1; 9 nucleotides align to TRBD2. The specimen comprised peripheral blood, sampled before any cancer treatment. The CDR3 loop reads CASSLSFSGSLDEQFF. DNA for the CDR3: TGTGCCAGCAGCTTATCTTTTAGCGGGAGTTTGGATGAGCAGTTCTTC.